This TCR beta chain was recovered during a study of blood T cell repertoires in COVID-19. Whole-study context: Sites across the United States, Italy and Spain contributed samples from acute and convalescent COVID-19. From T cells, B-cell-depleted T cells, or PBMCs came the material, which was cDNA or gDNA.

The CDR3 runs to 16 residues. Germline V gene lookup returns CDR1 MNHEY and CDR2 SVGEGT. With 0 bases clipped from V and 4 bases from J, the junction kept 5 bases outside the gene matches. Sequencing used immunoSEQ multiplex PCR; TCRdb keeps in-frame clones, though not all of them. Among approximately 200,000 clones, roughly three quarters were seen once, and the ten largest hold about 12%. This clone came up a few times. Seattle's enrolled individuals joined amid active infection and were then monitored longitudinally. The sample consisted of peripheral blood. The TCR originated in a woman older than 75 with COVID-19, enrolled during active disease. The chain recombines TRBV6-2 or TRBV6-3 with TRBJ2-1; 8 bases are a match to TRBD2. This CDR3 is CASSYSTGGPYNEQFF. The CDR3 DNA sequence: TGTGCCAGCAGTTACTCTACGGGGGGGCCTTACAATGAGCAGTTCTTC.